This is a list of T cell receptor beta chains from one sample in a study of blood T cell repertoires in COVID-19. Method: immunoSEQ multiplex PCR; TCRdb's copy keeps in-frame clones and lacks some. The repertoire holds 160,000 or so clones, with approximately 80% as singletons. Input material: PBMCs or T cells enriched from blood (not recorded which). These receptors came from a man aged 50-60 years who had recovered from COVID-19. Each CDR3 is given with its conserved first and last residue. D genes are given only for firm matches. Clone size appears in some rows only: once, few, many, or a class for an expanded clone.

v_call	clone_size	d_call	j_call	cdr3_aa	cdr3_nt
TRBV6-5	NA	NA	TRBJ1-1	CATQTEWGGTEAFF	TGTGCCACCCAGACAGAATGGGGTGGAACTGAAGCTTTCTTT
TRBV5-1	NA	TRBD1	TRBJ1-4	CASSAGGAGNEKLFF	TGCGCCAGCAGCGCAGGGGGCGCTGGTAATGAAAAACTGTTTTTT
TRBV5-5	NA	NA	TRBJ2-7	CASKSRGGSYEQYF	TGTGCCAGCAAGAGCAGAGGGGGATCCTACGAGCAGTACTTC
TRBV3-1/TRBV3-2	NA	NA	TRBJ1-1	CASSQDLSGQAFF	TGTGCCAGCAGCCAAGATTTGTCAGGCCAAGCTTTCTTT
TRBV19	NA	NA	TRBJ1-2	CASSIRAGIVSFGYTF	TGTGCCAGTAGTATCAGGGCAGGGATCGTTTCTTTTGGCTACACCTTC
TRBV14	NA	NA	TRBJ1-2	CASSPHLGLQGEGYTF	TGTGCCAGCAGCCCCCATCTAGGTTTGCAGGGTGAAGGCTACACCTTC
TRBV6-1	NA	NA	TRBJ2-4	CASSEALWTGEAKNIQYF	TGTGCCAGCAGTGAAGCCCTATGGACGGGGGAAGCCAAAAACATTCAGTACTTC
TRBV19	NA	NA	TRBJ2-7	CASSAGAGLGYEQYF	TGTGCCAGTAGCGCTGGGGCAGGGCTGGGCTACGAGCAGTACTTC
TRBV11-2	many	NA	TRBJ1-1	CASSLGGLAKDEAFF	TGTGCCAGCAGCTTAGGTGGACTCGCCAAGGATGAAGCTTTCTTT
TRBV2	NA	TRBD1	TRBJ2-1	CASAKGTGGNEQFF	TGTGCCAGCGCTAAAGGGACAGGGGGCAATGAGCAGTTCTTC
TRBV19	few	TRBD1	TRBJ1-1	CASSTGVMNTEAFF	TGTGCCAGTAGCACAGGGGTTATGAACACTGAAGCTTTCTTT
TRBV5-1	NA	TRBD2	TRBJ2-3	CASSGTSGRPATDTQYF	TGCGCCAGCAGCGGGACTAGCGGGCGCCCGGCGACAGATACGCAGTATTTT
TRBV11-1	NA	NA	TRBJ1-2	CASSLRWTDGYTF	TGTGCCAGCAGCTTAAGGTGGACAGATGGCTACACCTTC
TRBV29-1	few	TRBD1	TRBJ1-2	CSVDRTGYDGYTF	TGCAGCGTTGATCGGACAGGGTACGATGGCTACACCTTC
TRBV27	once	NA	TRBJ2-1	CASSSLGQIKQSGNMPNEQFF	TGTGCCAGCAGTTCCTTAGGACAGATCAAACAAAGCGGAAATATGCCCAATGAGCAGTTCTTC
TRBV6-5	few	TRBD2	TRBJ2-1	CASSRLAGGDEQFF	TGTGCCAGCAGTCGACTAGCGGGGGGAGATGAGCAGTTCTTC
TRBV12-3/TRBV12-4	NA	NA	TRBJ1-3	CASRYSSGNTIYF	TGTGCCAGCAGATATAGCTCTGGAAACACCATATATTTT
TRBV9	once	TRBD1	TRBJ1-1	CASSPRRGQMNTEAFF	TGTGCCAGCAGCCCCCGTCGGGGACAGATGAACACTGAAGCTTTCTTT
TRBV11-2	NA	TRBD1	TRBJ1-1	CASSLGPGQGARDTEAFF	TGTGCCAGCAGCTTAGGCCCGGGACAGGGGGCGAGGGACACTGAAGCTTTCTTT
TRBV18	NA	TRBD1	TRBJ1-2	CASSPSTGALDGYTF	TGTGCCAGCTCACCCTCCACAGGGGCGTTGGATGGCTACACCTTC
TRBV20-1	few	NA	TRBJ1-1	CRGGQGPEAFF	TGCAGGGGGGGGCAGGGCCCTGAAGCTTTCTTT
TRBV27	NA	NA	TRBJ2-7	CASSLSAGGWEQYF	TGTGCCAGCAGTTTGTCGGCAGGGGGGTGGGAGCAGTACTTC
TRBV15	NA	NA	TRBJ1-2	CATSPTDFYGYTF	TGTGCCACCAGCCCGACAGACTTCTATGGCTACACCTTC
TRBV5-1	once	NA	TRBJ2-7	CASYEEQGFHEQYF	TGCGCCAGCTATGAAGAACAGGGTTTCCACGAGCAGTACTTC
TRBV7-9	NA	NA	TRBJ1-1	CASSPGAENTEAFF	TGTGCCAGCAGCCCAGGGGCAGAGAACACTGAAGCTTTCTTT
TRBV29-1	NA	NA	TRBJ1-1	CSGLNTEAFF	TGCAGCGGTCTTAACACTGAAGCTTTCTTT
TRBV5-1	NA	TRBD1	TRBJ1-1	CASSWGDRDNTEAFF	TGCGCCAGCAGCTGGGGGGACAGGGATAACACTGAAGCTTTCTTT
TRBV27	NA	NA	TRBJ1-1	CASSQNLGAAEAFF	TGTGCCAGCAGTCAAAATCTGGGGGCCGCTGAAGCTTTCTTT
TRBV18	NA	TRBD1	TRBJ1-5	CASSSGQGTYSNQPQHF	TGTGCCAGCTCATCAGGACAGGGCACCTATAGCAATCAGCCCCAGCATTTT
TRBV7-2	NA	NA	TRBJ2-7	CASSPGVLVSYEQYF	TGTGCCAGCAGCCCAGGGGTATTAGTGTCCTACGAGCAGTACTTC
TRBV5-6	NA	TRBD1	TRBJ2-1	CASSLGDRGFNEQFF	TGTGCCAGCAGCTTAGGGGACAGGGGTTTCAATGAGCAGTTCTTC
TRBV6-2/TRBV6-3	NA	NA	TRBJ1-2	CASSYPHRENGYTF	TGTGCCAGCAGTTACCCACACAGGGAGAATGGCTACACCTTC
TRBV5-1	NA	TRBD1	TRBJ2-3	CASSPGTGLDTQYF	TGCGCCAGCAGCCCCGGGACAGGGCTTGATACGCAGTATTTT
TRBV6-5	NA	NA	TRBJ2-3	CASRKGDTQYF	TGTGCCAGCAGAAAGGGGGATACGCAGTATTTT
TRBV9	NA	TRBD1	TRBJ2-5	CASSRAGQGLETQYF	TGTGCCAGCAGCCGTGCAGGACAGGGTCTAGAGACCCAGTACTTC
TRBV11-2	NA	TRBD1	TRBJ1-2	CASSLFGDRVYTF	TGTGCCAGCAGCCTATTTGGGGACAGGGTCTACACCTTC
TRBV24-1	NA	NA	TRBJ1-5	CATSDSTGQSNQPQHF	TGTGCCACCAGTGACTCCACAGGACAGAGCAATCAGCCCCAGCATTTT
TRBV28	NA	NA	TRBJ1-2	CASSPSSYGYTF	TGTGCCAGCAGTCCGAGTAGCTATGGCTACACCTTC
TRBV18	NA	NA	TRBJ1-1	CASSGGEVSRMNTEAFF	TGTGCCAGCTCAGGAGGAGAGGTATCCCGAATGAACACTGAAGCTTTCTTT
TRBV6-5	NA	TRBD2	TRBJ2-7	CASSWTRSYEQYF	TGTGCCAGCAGTTGGACTAGGTCCTACGAGCAGTACTTC
TRBV28	once	TRBD1	TRBJ1-6	CASSSQDRGRSPLHF	TGTGCCAGCAGCTCCCAGGACAGGGGCCGTTCACCCCTCCACTTT
TRBV4-1	NA	TRBD1	TRBJ1-2	CASSQAAEQGAAGYTF	TGCGCCAGCAGCCAGGCCGCAGAACAGGGGGCCGCGGGCTACACCTTC
TRBV5-6	NA	NA	TRBJ1-1	CASSFLWGQGANTEAFF	TGTGCCAGCAGCTTCCTATGGGGCCAGGGCGCGAACACTGAAGCTTTCTTT
TRBV6-5	NA	TRBD1	TRBJ1-5	CASNGQGHQPQHF	TGTGCCAGTAACGGACAGGGGCATCAGCCCCAGCATTTT
TRBV28	NA	NA	TRBJ1-6	CASSLRGGNSPLHF	TGTGCCAGCAGTTTACGCGGCGGTAATTCACCCCTCCACTTT
TRBV9	NA	TRBD2	TRBJ2-5	CASSGMGLVAETQYF	TGTGCCAGCAGCGGCATGGGACTAGTGGCCGAGACCCAGTACTTC
TRBV30	NA	TRBD1	TRBJ1-4	CAWNRGGTEGEKLFF	TGTGCCTGGAACCGCGGAGGGACAGAGGGTGAAAAACTGTTTTTT
TRBV2	NA	NA	TRBJ2-5	CASNWQGSETQYF	TGTGCCAGCAATTGGCAGGGTTCAGAGACCCAGTACTTC
TRBV7-6	few	TRBD1	TRBJ1-1	CASSDQGAGGAFF	TGTGCCAGCAGCGACCAGGGGGCGGGCGGAGCTTTCTTT
TRBV6-2/TRBV6-3	NA	NA	TRBJ2-7	CASSYYSYEQYF	TGTGCCAGCAGTTACTACAGCTACGAGCAGTACTTC
TRBV30	once	NA	TRBJ1-1	CAWGGRQQNTEAFF	TGTGCCTGGGGGGGCAGACAGCAGAACACTGAAGCTTTCTTT
TRBV6-5	NA	NA	TRBJ1-5	CASSYGGVGQPQHF	TGTGCCAGCAGTTACGGAGGGGTTGGCCAGCCCCAGCATTTT
TRBV18	NA	NA	TRBJ1-4	CASSPQWEENEKLFF	TGTGCCAGCTCACCACAGTGGGAGGAGAATGAAAAACTGTTTTTT
TRBV6-1	NA	TRBD1	TRBJ2-2	CASSEAGVLGPGGRGELFF	TGTGCCAGCAGTGAAGCGGGAGTTCTGGGACCAGGGGGACGAGGGGAGCTGTTTTTT
TRBV19	NA	NA	TRBJ2-4	CASSNRGTAKNIQYF	TGTGCCAGTAGTAACCGCGGGACAGCCAAAAACATTCAGTACTTC
TRBV3-1/TRBV3-2	NA	NA	TRBJ2-2	CASSQAGFFNTGELFF	TGTGCCAGCAGCCAAGCGGGGTTCTTTAACACCGGGGAGCTGTTTTTT
TRBV11-2	NA	TRBD1	TRBJ1-2	CASSWGQRTGGYTF	TGTGCCAGCAGCTGGGGACAGAGGACGGGTGGCTACACCTTC
TRBV9	few	TRBD1	TRBJ1-4	CASSVEGARGEKLFF	TGTGCCAGCAGCGTAGAGGGGGCGCGGGGTGAAAAACTGTTTTTT
TRBV7-7	NA	NA	TRBJ2-5	CASSPLTLTQYF	TGTGCCAGCAGCCCTTTAACATTGACCCAGTACTTC
TRBV4-1	NA	NA	TRBJ1-4	CASSTGDTPTNEKLFF	TGCGCCAGCAGTACAGGAGACACTCCAACTAATGAAAAACTGTTTTTT